The 18 T cell receptor beta chains in this list originate from one sample, sequenced in a study of spatial heterogeneity in lung cancer. Time point indicated: sample taken at primary tumor resection. Study-wide results and caveats: Tumoral mutation counts were tracked by counts of expanded intratumoral alpha and beta TCRs.

From the 5' RACE reads, TCRdb called clonotypes with MiXCR, one entry per CDR3 protein. The profile shows fewer than 10,000 distinct CDR3 sequences, more than 4.5% of them singletons. No antigen is known for these receptors. The sequencing here drew on lung tumor tissue, taken at surgery. Receptors originate from a female donor with early-stage non-small cell lung cancer.

This clonotype was observed a few times. This chain connects TRBV4-1 to TRBJ2-3; D might be TRBD1 (6 bases). Germline CDR1 MGHRA, CDR2 YSYEKL. Trimming left V 8 bases short and J 6 bases short, with 21 bases between. This CDR3 comprises 15 residues. The DNA of the CDR3 is TGCGCCAGCGGCTACAGGGTTGGTTTGTCGGATACGCAGTATTTT. Protein product: CASGYRVGLSDTQYF.

This clonotype is judged large. The V call is TRBV4-2, the J call TRBJ1-4, with a tentative D call TRBD1 (6 bases). The ends were cut back, 0 bases at V and 2 bases at J, with 10 bases in the middle. The CDR3 is 16 amino acids. Looked up from germline, CDR1 is LGHNA and CDR2 is YNFKEQ. CDR3 sequence reads: CASSQEGQGTNEKLFF. The CDR3 DNA follows: TGTGCCAGCAGCCAAGAAGGCCAGGGGACTAATGAAAAACTGTTTTTT.

This clonotype is judged medium-sized. The rearrangement links TRBV7-9 to TRBJ2-2; no clear D gene. This CDR3 is 13 amino acids long. The V end was cut by 5 bases, the J end by 5 bases, with 9 bases between. Germline V gene lookup returns CDR1 SEHNR and CDR2 FQNEAQ (reference sequence). The DNA of the CDR3 is TGTGCCAGCAGCGACGGGTTGACCGGGGAGCTGTTTTTT. Its protein product is CASSDGLTGELFF. The entire variable domain, with the rest obtained from reference TRBV7-9 and TRBJ2-2, is as follows: DTGVSQNPRHKITKRGQNVTFRCDPISEHNRLYWYRQTLGQGPEFLTYFQNEAQLEKSRLLSDRFSAERPKGSFSTLEIQRTEQGDSAMYLCASSDGLTGELFFGEGSRLTVL.

The DNA for the CDR3 is TGTGCCAGCAGTGAAGGGGGAACTAGCGGTTTCTTC. Translated: CASSEGGTSGFF. The chain combines TRBV2 with TRBJ2-1, with 8 bases aligning to TRBD2. Unmatched junction bases numbered 6, after V lost 1 base and J lost 16 bases. Germline CDR1 is SNHLY and CDR2 is FYNNEI. The CDR3 extends over 12 amino acids.

This clonotype was counted at least ten times. This chain joins TRBV28 and TRBJ2-6; D is undetermined. V shed 2 bases and J shed 0 bases, with 8 bases lying between them. Germline CDR1 reads MDHEN; CDR2 reads SYDVKM. The CDR3 extends over 16 amino acids. This chain's CDR3 is CASSLPVGSGANVLTF. The CDR3 coding sequence is TGTGCCAGCAGTTTACCAGTGGGCTCTGGGGCCAACGTCCTGACTTTC.

The chain employs TRBV3-1 and TRBJ2-5, with 9 positions matching TRBD2. The germline V gene has CDR1 LGHDT and CDR2 YNNKEL (reference sequence). This CDR3 contains 18 residues. V gave up 1 base and J gave up 4 bases; unmatched junction bases: 13. The CDR3 loop is CASSQGRNAGGRAETQYF. The CDR3 DNA sequence: TGTGCCAGCAGCCAAGGCCGGAATGCGGGGGGGCGGGCAGAGACCCAGTACTTC.

By sample fraction, this clonotype is medium-sized. The genes are TRBV14 and TRBJ1-1; D gene unclear. Trimming removed 4 bases from V and 0 bases from J, with 12 bases in between. Germline values: CDR1 SGHDN, CDR2 FVKESK. The CDR3 has 15 residues. The CDR3, as DNA: TGTGCCAGCAGCCCTCTCGGGGTTTTGAACACTGAAGCTTTCTTT. The encoded protein is CASSPLGVLNTEAFF.

At least ten counts were recorded for this clonotype. J is TRBJ1-1 and V is TRBV5-1; 7 bases fit TRBD1. Looked up from germline, CDR1 is SGHRS and CDR2 is YFSETQ. The CDR3 totals 14 residues. V was pared by 7 bases and J by 0 bases, with 6 bases of the junction left unmatched. The CDR3, as DNA: TGCGCCAGCGGGGGACAGACCATGAACACTGAAGCTTTCTTT. Amino acids: CASGGQTMNTEAFF.

This clonotype was detected ten times or more. This chain links TRBV7-6 with TRBJ1-5, with D unresolved. The CDR3 loop spans 13 amino acids. V lost 3 bases to trimming and J lost 5 bases, with 8 bases between them. The germline V gene encodes CDR1 SGHVS and CDR2 FNYEAQ. DNA for the CDR3: TGTGCCAGCAGCTTTTCAGACGATCAGCCCCAGCATTTT. Its translation: CASSFSDDQPQHF.

This clonotype was observed many times. The chain uses TRBV5-1 and TRBJ2-5, with D possibly TRBD2 on 6 matching bases. The CDR3 extends over 14 amino acids. V lost 4 bases, J lost 2 bases, and 12 bases lay in between. Germline values: CDR1 SGHRS, CDR2 YFSETQ. The CDR3 DNA is TGCGCCAGCAGCGGACCTAGCGATCAAGAGACCCAGTACTTC. It is translated as CASSGPSDQETQYF.

Within the sample, this clonotype is medium-sized. The V gene is TRBV9, the J gene TRBJ1-2, with D perhaps TRBD1 (6 bases). The CDR3 spans 13 residues. V shed 4 bases and J shed 8 bases, with 15 bases lying between them. The germline V gene has CDR1 SGDLS and CDR2 YYNGEE. CDR3 nucleotides: TGTGCCAGCAGCCTGAGTTCAGGGGACGGCTACACCTTC. It is translated as CASSLSSGDGYTF.

The chain links TRBV19 to TRBJ2-7, with TRBD2 matching over 8 bases. V shed 4 bases and J 8 bases; nucleotides not matched to a gene: 4. The germline V gene has CDR1 LNHDA and CDR2 SQIVND (reference sequence). The CDR3 is 12 amino acids. This CDR3 is CASSNTGGKQYF. The CDR3 bases are TGTGCCAGTAGTAACACGGGGGGGAAGCAGTACTTC.

The rearrangement uses TRBV7-9 and TRBJ1-5; TRBD1 is a possible D gene (5 bases). V lost 9 bases and J lost 8, with 17 bases in between. The germline V gene encodes CDR1 SEHNR and CDR2 FQNEAQ (reference sequence). CDR3 length: 13 residues. The CDR3 region has the DNA TGTGCCAGAACCGAAGTCAGGGCCAAGCCCCAGCATTTT. Protein sequence: CARTEVRAKPQHF.

By proportion, this clonotype is medium-sized. The chain combines TRBV11-2 with TRBJ1-1; 9 positions match TRBD1. There are 17 residues in the CDR3. The germline V gene has CDR1 SGHAT and CDR2 FQNNGV. V was pared by 4 bases and J by 0 bases, with 9 bases of the junction left unmatched. The CDR3 sequence: CASSSTGQGYMNTEAFF. DNA for the CDR3: TGTGCCAGCAGCTCCACAGGACAGGGGTACATGAACACTGAAGCTTTCTTT.

This clonotype was counted many times. The V call is TRBV5-1, the J call TRBJ1-3; D is uncertain. Germline assignment: CDR1 SGHRS and CDR2 YFSETQ. With 2 bases removed from V and 0 bases from J, the gap between germline ends came to 9 bases. This CDR3 has 15 residues. CDR3 DNA sequence: TGCGCCAGCAGCTTTCGGCCAGCCTCTGGAAACACCATATATTTT. It codes for CASSFRPASGNTIYF.

This clonotype was seen many times. This sequence joins TRBV3-1 and TRBJ1-1; D gene unclear. Germline CDR1 is LGHDT and CDR2 is YNNKEL (reference sequence). The V end was cut by 0 bases, the J end by 0 bases, with 8 bases between. The CDR3 consists of 15 residues. Written as DNA, the CDR3 is TGTGCCAGCAGCCAAGAAGGAGGCATGAACACTGAAGCTTTCTTT. Translated, it gives CASSQEGGMNTEAFF.

This clonotype was seen only a few times. The CDR3 loop reads CASSKDRCHEQFF. CDR3 sequence (DNA): TGTGCCAGCAGCAAAGACAGGTGCCATGAGCAGTTCTTC. The rearrangement uses TRBV21-1 and TRBJ2-1; the table's D call TRBD1 went unverified against the DNA. TRBV21-1 is deemed a pseudogene. This CDR3 has 13 residues.

This clonotype is categorized as large. V and J are TRBV28 and TRBJ1-2, with D possibly being TRBD1 (5 bases). Trimming pared 6 bases from V and 6 bases from J, leaving 23 bases between. There are 16 residues in the CDR3. Germline values: CDR1 MDHEN, CDR2 SYDVKM. In nucleotides, the CDR3 is TGTGCCAGCAGCTTCCTACCTGGAGGGGTAAAAAATGGCTACACCTTC. It yields the protein CASSFLPGGVKNGYTF.